Listed below are T cell receptor beta chains from one sample, sequenced in a study of T-cell reconstitution after alpha-beta-depleted transplantation in children. TCRdb reanalysed the PCR reads using MiXCR and keeps one entry per CDR3 protein. The sample has 180,000 or so distinct CDR3 sequences, about 6% seen once. Material: PBMCs, obtained before TCRalphabeta/CD19-depleted stem cell transplant. All receptors come from a girl in the first two years of life with combined immunodeficiency, due to receive a stem cell transplant. The CDR3 runs from the conserved cysteine through the conserved F or W. D genes are given only for firm matches. Clone size is stated in some rows and not others, as once, few, many or a class when expanded.

D	J	V	size	CDR3	DNA
TRBD2	TRBJ2-1	TRBV12-3/TRBV12-4	many	CASSATSGGVNEQFF	TGTGCCAGCAGCGCAACTAGCGGGGGGGTCAATGAGCAGTTCTTC
TRBD2	TRBJ2-7	TRBV5-1	-	CASSLQGAGTSGSYEQYF	TGCGCCAGCAGCTTACAGGGCGCCGGGACTAGCGGCTCCTACGAGCAGTACTTC
-	TRBJ1-1	TRBV12-3/TRBV12-4	few	CASSLGGPVEAFF	TGTGCCAGCAGTTTGGGAGGACCGGTTGAAGCTTTCTTT
-	TRBJ2-5	TRBV28	many	CASSRTRKETQYF	TGTGCCAGCAGTCGAACGAGGAAGGAGACCCAGTACTTC
-	TRBJ2-1	TRBV29-1	-	CSVLLWGEQFF	TGCAGCGTACTCCTATGGGGTGAGCAGTTCTTC
-	TRBJ2-1	TRBV5-4	many	CASSPETGPSYNEQFF	TGTGCCAGCAGCCCCGAAACAGGACCGTCCTACAATGAGCAGTTCTTC
-	TRBJ2-5	TRBV29-1	many	CSVEDRKRGIRETQYF	TGCAGCGTTGAAGATCGAAAAAGGGGTATTAGGGAGACCCAGTACTTC
-	TRBJ1-1	TRBV27	many	CASSFRSFVGEGTEAFF	TGTGCCAGCAGTTTTAGATCTTTCGTTGGGGAGGGCACTGAAGCTTTCTTT
TRBD1	TRBJ2-5	TRBV6-1	many	CASSRRTGNQETQYF	TGTGCCAGCAGTCGAAGGACAGGGAACCAAGAGACCCAGTACTTC
TRBD2	TRBJ2-1	TRBV12-3/TRBV12-4	many	CASSATSGGAGEQFF	TGTGCCAGCAGTGCCACTAGCGGGGGGGCCGGGGAGCAGTTCTTC
TRBD1	TRBJ2-7	TRBV7-8	-	CASSARTGRREQYF	TGTGCCAGCAGCGCGCGGACAGGGCGACGCGAGCAGTACTTC
-	TRBJ2-4	TRBV20-1	many	CSAPGEIIAKNIQYF	TGCAGTGCCCCGGGAGAGATTATAGCCAAAAACATTCAGTACTTC
-	TRBJ2-2	TRBV7-9	many	CASVSVPGELFF	TGTGCCAGCGTAAGCGTACCCGGGGAGCTGTTTTTT
TRBD2	TRBJ2-5	TRBV12-3/TRBV12-4	-	CASSFLFSGSDYQETQYF	TGTGCCAGCAGTTTCTTATTCAGCGGGAGTGACTACCAAGAGACCCAGTACTTC
TRBD2	TRBJ2-7	TRBV6-2/TRBV6-3	-	CASSLYASGRALHEQYF	TGTGCCAGCAGCCTCTACGCTAGCGGGAGGGCCCTCCACGAGCAGTACTTC
-	TRBJ2-2	TRBV7-8	many	CASSPTIRDTGELFF	TGTGCCAGCAGCCCGACAATAAGGGACACCGGGGAGCTGTTTTTT
TRBD2	TRBJ2-1	TRBV7-8	many	CASRQAAGTSGHYNEQFF	TGTGCCAGCAGACAAGCAGCCGGGACTAGCGGTCACTACAATGAGCAGTTCTTC
TRBD1	TRBJ2-3	TRBV20-1	many	CSARAARDSVYTQYF	TGCAGTGCTAGGGCCGCCCGGGACAGCGTATATACGCAGTATTTT
-	TRBJ2-7	TRBV20-1	-	CSARVGGLYEQYF	TGCAGTGCTAGAGTGGGGGGGCTCTACGAGCAGTACTTC
TRBD1	TRBJ2-3	TRBV12-3/TRBV12-4	many	CASARTAREGQGDRTQYF	TGTGCCAGCGCAAGAACTGCCCGAGAGGGACAGGGGGATCGAACGCAGTATTTT
-	TRBJ1-1	TRBV12-3/TRBV12-4	many	CASRINTEAFF	TGTGCCAGCAGGATTAACACTGAAGCTTTCTTT
TRBD1	TRBJ2-3	TRBV20-1	many	CSASNAPGQGTDTQYF	TGCAGTGCTAGCAATGCACCGGGACAGGGGACAGATACGCAGTATTTT
TRBD2	TRBJ2-1	TRBV20-1	few	CSARRLGQPGLALSNEQFF	TGCAGTGCTAGACGATTGGGACAACCGGGACTAGCACTCTCTAATGAGCAGTTCTTC
TRBD1	TRBJ2-1	TRBV9	many	CASSVAGGGTDEQFF	TGTGCCAGCAGCGTAGCAGGGGGCGGAACCGATGAGCAGTTCTTC
TRBD2	TRBJ2-5	TRBV7-8	many	CASSDQGLAGEKEETQYF	TGTGCCAGCAGCGATCAGGGACTAGCGGGAGAGAAGGAAGAGACCCAGTACTTC
-	TRBJ1-4	TRBV7-9	many	CASSLPDGVGEKLFF	TGTGCCAGCAGCTTACCGGACGGTGTGGGTGAAAAACTGTTTTTT
-	TRBJ1-5	TRBV21-1	many	CASSKGALKGDQPQHF	TGTGCCAGCAGCAAAGGGGCTCTAAAAGGGGATCAGCCCCAGCATTTT
-	TRBJ1-2	TRBV27	many	CASSLDSNYGYTF	TGTGCCAGCAGTTTAGACAGCAACTATGGCTACACCTTC
TRBD2	TRBJ2-1	TRBV28	few	CASSLPGLAKISSYNEQFF	TGTGCCAGCAGTTTACCGGGACTAGCGAAAATTAGCTCCTACAATGAGCAGTTCTTC
-	TRBJ1-1	TRBV20-1	many	CSALIPMNTEAFF	TGCAGTGCTCTAATCCCCATGAACACTGAAGCTTTCTTT
-	TRBJ2-5	TRBV20-1	many	CSAHSHGRETQYF	TGCAGTGCCCATTCTCATGGACGAGAGACCCAGTACTTC
TRBD2	TRBJ2-1	TRBV4-1	many	CASSIGGGSSYNEQFF	TGCGCCAGCAGCATCGGGGGGGGGAGCTCCTACAATGAGCAGTTCTTC
-	TRBJ2-7	TRBV12-3/TRBV12-4	many	CASSYKSYEQYF	TGTGCCAGCAGTTATAAGTCCTACGAGCAGTACTTC
-	TRBJ1-2	TRBV12-3/TRBV12-4	-	CASSPTGGGGYTF	TGTGCCAGCAGTCCGACAGGCGGAGGGGGCTACACCTTC
-	TRBJ2-6	TRBV11-2	many	CASSLEGGLISGANVLTF	TGTGCCAGCAGCCTAGAAGGAGGTCTAATCTCTGGGGCCAACGTCCTGACTTTC
-	TRBJ2-1	TRBV30	once	CACSRLGFEQFF	TGTGCCTGTAGCCGTTTGGGTTTTGAGCAGTTCTTC
TRBD1	TRBJ2-5	TRBV12-3/TRBV12-4	many	CASTGTGGETQYF	TGTGCCAGCACCGGGACAGGGGGGGAGACCCAGTACTTC
-	TRBJ2-2	TRBV11-2	many	CASSLGREYTGELFF	TGTGCCAGCAGCTTAGGACGGGAGTACACCGGGGAGCTGTTTTTT
-	TRBJ2-1	TRBV24-1	many	CATSDMEGGIDEQFF	TGTGCCACCAGTGATATGGAGGGCGGTATCGATGAGCAGTTCTTC
-	TRBJ2-2	TRBV27	many	CASSSVGVGELFF	TGTGCCAGCAGTTCCGTTGGGGTCGGGGAGCTGTTTTTT
-	TRBJ2-1	TRBV20-1	many	CSASDPTYKEQFF	TGCAGTGCCTCAGACCCCACCTACAAGGAGCAGTTCTTC
TRBD1	TRBJ1-6	TRBV7-2	many	CASSSIGTATSPLHF	TGTGCCAGCAGTTCGATCGGGACAGCAACTTCACCCCTCCACTTT
-	TRBJ1-6	TRBV5-1	many	CASSLEGVSFPNSPLHF	TGCGCCAGCAGCTTGGAGGGGGTTTCCTTCCCAAATTCACCCCTCCACTTT
-	TRBJ1-5	TRBV6-1	many	CASREVRTSYQPQHF	TGTGCCAGCAGGGAGGTACGAACGAGTTATCAGCCCCAGCATTTT
TRBD1	TRBJ1-1	TRBV29-1	many	CSVLGGRYTEAFF	TGCAGCGTCCTAGGGGGCAGGTACACTGAAGCTTTCTTT
-	TRBJ2-1	TRBV12-3/TRBV12-4	many	CASTTLWTESSYNEQFF	TGTGCCAGCACCACCCTATGGACTGAGAGCTCCTACAATGAGCAGTTCTTC
-	TRBJ2-2	TRBV5-6	many	CASSLGSLTGELFF	TGTGCCAGCAGCTTGGGCAGCCTCACCGGGGAGCTGTTTTTT
TRBD1	TRBJ2-7	TRBV5-1	few	CARSPGFRDSLYEQYF	TGCGCCAGATCCCCGGGTTTCCGGGACAGCTTGTACGAGCAGTACTTC